These 24 T cell receptor beta chains originate from one sample sequenced in a study of post-analysis software for immune sequencing data (dated by TCRdb to between 2015 and 2016). Overall study results and their limits: Significantly higher frequencies in patients than in controls were found for roughly 5 TRBV segments, including TRBV5-6, TRBV5-1 and TRBV20-1.

Antigen specificity for these receptors is unknown. Library construction relied on PCR. TCRdb lists the instrument as Illumina HiSeq 2500. To reduce PCR and sequencing biases, unique molecular identifiers were incorporated into the TCR beta cDNA libraries. The public reads were quality trimmed at Q25 with fastp and then assembled into clones with MiXCR by TCRdb, keeping productive beta chains. Rows are combined by CDR3 protein, so each entry shows the most common genes and DNA. The sample table contains almost 700,000 distinct CDR3 sequences; only one count was recorded for more than 50% of them. The ten biggest clones cover about 11% of the sample. Sample: blood. The receptors originated from a girl aged 2-10 years with multiple sclerosis.

V usage is TRBV5-1 and J usage is TRBJ2-1; 8 bases line up with TRBD2. This CDR3 comprises 14 residues. The J segment lost 6 bases and the V segment lost 5 bases, leaving 7 bases of the junction unmatched. CDR1 is SGHRS, CDR2 YFSETQ, per germline. Here the CDR3 reads CASSDGRAFNEQFF. The CDR3 nucleotides are TGCGCCAGCAGTGACGGGAGGGCGTTCAATGAGCAGTTCTTC.

The chain uses TRBV7-9 and TRBJ2-1, with D uncertain. The CDR3 loop spans 14 amino acids. V lost 3 bases to trimming and J lost 13 bases, with 19 bases between them. CDR1 SEHNR and CDR2 FQNEAQ come from the germline V gene (reference sequence). DNA for the CDR3: TGTGCCAGCAGCTTCGGAATCGGAGAGGAGACCCAGTTCTTC. This sequence encodes CASSFGIGEETQFF.

This clonotype was seen a few times. The chain carries TRBV7-6 and TRBJ2-1, with D tentatively TRBD1 (5 bases). The V gene lost 5 bases and the J gene lost 4 bases, with 15 bases spanning the gap. CDR3 size: 15 residues. The germline V gene encodes CDR1 SGHVS and CDR2 FNYEAQ. CDR3 nucleotide sequence: TGTGCCAGCAGCCGAGACAGTTGGGGTTACAATGAGCAGTTCTTC. Translation: CASSRDSWGYNEQFF. Full variable domain (rest looked up from reference TRBV7-6 and TRBJ2-1): GAGVSQSPRYKVTKRGQDVALRCDPISGHVSLYWYRQALGQGPEFLTYFNYEAQQDKSGLPNDRFSAERPEGSISTLTIQRTEQRDSAMYRCASSRDSWGYNEQFFGPGTRLTVL.

The CDR3 DNA sequence: TGTGCCAGCACCTCAGAAGGCGGAACCTACGAGCAGTACTTC. Protein product: CASTSEGGTYEQYF. The chain carries TRBV6-5 and TRBJ2-7; D uncertain. The CDR3 spans 14 residues. Trimming removed 7 bases from V and 2 bases from J, with 15 bases in between. Per germline, CDR1 MNHEY and CDR2 SVGAGI.

The chain is built from TRBV5-1 and TRBJ2-5, with a weak D call TRBD2 (6 bases). Trimming pared 2 bases from V and 2 bases from J, leaving 19 bases between. Germline-derived CDR1 and CDR2 are SGHRS and YFSETQ. There are 17 residues in the CDR3. CDR3 in amino acids: CASSFSGDLGAQETQYF. In DNA form, the CDR3 reads TGCGCCAGCAGCTTTTCGGGAGACCTGGGTGCTCAAGAGACCCAGTACTTC.

This clonotype turned up a few times. The V and J genes are TRBV20-1 and TRBJ2-1; TRBD2 matches 12 bases. Germline lookup yields CDR1 DFQATT and CDR2 SNEGSKA (reference sequence). This CDR3 spans 19 amino acids. After removal of 5 bases from V and 7 bases from J, the junction contained 21 bases not matched to a gene. CDR3 sequence reads: CSAGATGTSGFHGRNEQFF. The CDR3 DNA reads TGCAGTGCTGGAGCCACCGGGACTAGCGGGTTTCATGGGAGGAATGAGCAGTTCTTC.

The J gene is TRBJ2-3, the V gene TRBV10-3; no clear D gene. The CDR3 sequence is 13 residues long. Germline V gives CDR1 ENHRY, CDR2 SYGVKD. Trimming removed 0 bases at V and 3 bases at J, with 4 bases between. CDR3 DNA: TGTGCCATCAGTGAGTCGGCGACAGATACGCAGTATTTT. Encoded protein: CAISESATDTQYF.

As DNA, the CDR3 is TGTGCCACCAGCAGAGGTGGTAGCGGGAGCTACAATGAGCAGTTCTTC. It encodes CATSRGGSGSYNEQFF. The chain employs TRBV15 and TRBJ2-1, with 9 bases matching TRBD2. The CDR3 length is 16 residues. J lost 3 bases, V lost 1 base, and 4 bases had no gene match. CDR1 and CDR2 from the germline V gene are LNHNV and YYDKDF (reference sequence).

Comment on this clonotype: One junction end disagrees with the germline gene, perhaps due to a read error. The chain combines TRBV3-1 with TRBJ1-2; D is ambiguous. CDR1 and CDR2 (germline): LGHDT, YNNKEL (reference sequence). The CDR3 extends over 13 amino acids. CDR3 loop: CASGQEDIRGYTF. The CDR3 nucleotides are TGTGCCAGCGGCCAAGAAGATATTAGGGGCTACACCTTC.

This clonotype was counted only a few times. The rearrangement joins TRBV5-1 to TRBJ2-5; D not certain. Germline V gene data show CDR1 as SGHRS and CDR2 as YFSETQ. CDR3 length: 14 amino acids. Deletions cut 1 base from V and 0 bases from J, with 7 bases between. This chain's CDR3 is CASSLRINQETQYF. In DNA, the CDR3 is TGCGCCAGCAGCTTGAGAATCAACCAAGAGACCCAGTACTTC.

The genes are TRBV27 and TRBJ2-7; 8 bases agree with TRBD2. V dropped 1 base and J dropped 1; count of bases not matched to a gene: 3. CDR3 length equals 15 residues. The germline V gene has CDR1 MNHEY and CDR2 SMNVEV (reference sequence). CDR3 sequence (DNA): TGTGCCAGCAGTTTATTACTAGCGGTTTCCTACGAGCAGTACTTC. Translated, it gives CASSLLLAVSYEQYF.

The chain joins TRBV6-5 to TRBJ2-5; 8 bases map to TRBD2. J gave up 3 bases and V 4 bases, and 4 bases lay outside the gene matches. The CDR3 runs 14 residues. CDR1 is MNHEY, CDR2 SVGAGI, per germline. The DNA of the CDR3 is TGTGCCAGCAGTTCGTGGACTAGCAAAGAGACCCAGTACTTC. Translation gives CASSSWTSKETQYF.

The table lists this clonotype with a few counts. A junction end diverges from the germline sequence, so it may reflect a read error. The rearrangement uses TRBV4-2 and TRBJ2-1; 9 bases agree with TRBD1. The CDR3 has 13 amino acids. Germline loops: CDR1 LGHNA, CDR2 YNFKEQ. The CDR3 sequence: CASSQGQGNEQFF. CDR3 DNA: TGCGCCAGCAGCCAGGGACAGGGTAATGAGCAGTTCTTC.

The chain links TRBV4-1 to TRBJ2-3, with D perhaps matching TRBD2 (5 bases). Germline V lookup: CDR1 MGHRA, CDR2 YSYEKL. Trimming shortened V by 1 base and J by 9 bases, and 11 bases separated the two germline ends. The CDR3 spans 13 residues. Here the CDR3 DNA reads TGCGCCAGCAGCCAAGGTGGAGGCGTAACGCAGTATTTT. It encodes CASSQGGGVTQYF.

CDR3 nucleotide sequence: TGCAGCGTAGGACTAGCGGGTAACGAGCAGTACTTC. It specifies CSVGLAGNEQYF. The V gene is TRBV29-1, the J gene TRBJ2-7; 11 positions agree with TRBD2. Germline trimming cut 6 bases from V and 5 bases from J; bases unmatched to any gene: 3. In germline, CDR1 is SQVTM, CDR2 ANQGSEA. The CDR3 contains 12 residues.

This clonotype has just a few counts. V usage is TRBV5-1 and J usage is TRBJ1-1, with TRBD1 matching over 10 bases. The CDR3 is 15 residues long. V shed 3 bases and J 5 bases; nucleotides not matched to a gene: 7. Germline lookup yields CDR1 SGHRS and CDR2 YFSETQ. Here the CDR3 DNA reads TGCGCCAGCAGCTCCCCGGGACAGGGGAGGACTGAAGCTTTCTTT. Its protein is CASSSPGQGRTEAFF.

This clonotype was observed a handful of times. The genes are TRBV20-1 and TRBJ2-1; tentatively, D is TRBD1 (6 bases). CDR3 size: 14 residues. The V end was cut by 1 base, the J end by 4 bases, with 11 bases between. Germline CDR1 DFQATT, CDR2 SNEGSKA (reference sequence). The CDR3 here is CSARAGTSYNEQFF. DNA of the CDR3: TGCAGTGCTAGAGCCGGGACATCATACAATGAGCAGTTCTTC.

This rearrangement joins TRBV29-1 to TRBJ2-3, with D unresolved. Germline-derived CDR1 and CDR2 are SQVTM and ANQGSEA. This CDR3 has 13 amino acids. V was clipped by 3 bases and J by 2 bases, with 9 bases between them. The CDR3 here is CSVDPADTDTQYF. The DNA for the CDR3 is TGCAGCGTTGACCCGGCAGACACAGATACGCAGTATTTT.

This rearrangement joins TRBV4-1 to TRBJ2-1; D is tentatively TRBD1 or TRBD2 (5 bases each). The germline CDR1 and CDR2 sequences are MGHRA and YSYEKL. This CDR3 region has 20 residues. V lost 1 base to trimming and J lost 13 bases, with 35 bases between them. CDR3 protein: CASSQGLTTAGAEYQETQFF. For the CDR3, the DNA is TGCGCCAGCAGCCAAGGACTGACTACCGCTGGGGCGGAGTACCAAGAGACCCAGTTCTTC.

V usage is TRBV5-1 and J usage is TRBJ1-2, with D uncertain. Germline V gene lookup returns CDR1 SGHRS and CDR2 YFSETQ. The CDR3 extends over 13 amino acids. Trimming cost V 0 bases and J 3 bases, with 6 bases left between them. The CDR3: CASSLEADYGYTF. Here the CDR3 DNA reads TGCGCCAGCAGCTTGGAGGCAGACTATGGCTACACCTTC.

To note about this clonotype: One end of the junction is discordant with germline, which a read error may explain. This sequence joins TRBV5-1 and TRBJ2-1; 8 bases are a match to TRBD2. The germline CDR1 and CDR2 sequences are SGHRS and YFSETQ. The CDR3 runs to 15 residues. The CDR3 DNA follows: TGTGCCAGCAGTTTAGCGGGACCCTCCTACAATGAGCAGTTCTTC. Encoded protein: CASSLAGPSYNEQFF.

On this clonotype: One end of the junction is discordant with germline, which a read error may explain. The CDR3: CANSGDREDTQYF. The CDR3 nucleotides read TGTGCCAACAGTGGGGACAGGGAGGATACGCAGTATTTT. V and J are TRBV10-3 and TRBJ2-3, with 9 bases aligning to TRBD1. In germline, CDR1 is ENHRY, CDR2 SYGVKD. The CDR3 is 13 residues long.

This chain uses TRBV6-5 with TRBJ2-1; maybe TRBD2 (5 bases). V was pared by 4 bases and J by 4 bases, with 17 bases between. Germline V gives CDR1 MNHEY, CDR2 SVGAGI. The CDR3 has 16 amino acids. The CDR3 protein is CASSWKRESGYNEQFF. CDR3 DNA sequence: TGTGCCAGCAGTTGGAAGAGGGAGTCCGGGTACAATGAGCAGTTCTTC.

This sequence joins TRBV18 and TRBJ1-2, with D possibly being TRBD1 (5 bases). This CDR3 is built from 16 residues. Germline-derived CDR1 and CDR2 are KGHSH and LQKENI. Trimming shortened V by 0 bases and J by 0 bases, and 11 bases separated the two germline ends. The CDR3 region is CASSPPPGVTNYGYTF. The CDR3, as DNA: TGTGCCAGCTCACCACCACCGGGGGTAACTAACTATGGCTACACCTTC.